Given below is one T cell receptor (beta chain) in context. Its specificity is not known. These data are taken from a study of cytomegalovirus exposure and HLA in healthy donors. Study-level points and caveats: Rarity held for most TCR sequences, but there were some public TCRs that occurred in many donors. According to an earlier analysis, most TCR beta V segments yielded productive rearrangements about 90% or about 30% of the time.

PCR used 60 Vbeta primers and 13 Jbeta primers. Sequencing used immunoSEQ multiplex PCR; TCRdb keeps in-frame clones, though not all of them. The sample has roughly 120,000 clones, more than 75% seen once. Trimming took 1 base from V and 1 from J; bases not matched to a gene: 17. The CDR3 has 21 amino acids. The germline gives CDR1 LGHNA, CDR2 YNFKEQ. The rearrangement uses TRBV4-2 and TRBJ2-2; the match to TRBD2 covers 8 bases. What was sequenced was PBMCs. The sequence came from a woman aged 55 to 70 in good health and CMV-seropositive. Written as DNA, the CDR3 is TGTGCCAGCAGCCAAGGAGTTCTTGGTACGTCGGGGGGGCAGAACACCGGGGAGCTGTTTTTT. It specifies CASSQGVLGTSGGQNTGELFF.